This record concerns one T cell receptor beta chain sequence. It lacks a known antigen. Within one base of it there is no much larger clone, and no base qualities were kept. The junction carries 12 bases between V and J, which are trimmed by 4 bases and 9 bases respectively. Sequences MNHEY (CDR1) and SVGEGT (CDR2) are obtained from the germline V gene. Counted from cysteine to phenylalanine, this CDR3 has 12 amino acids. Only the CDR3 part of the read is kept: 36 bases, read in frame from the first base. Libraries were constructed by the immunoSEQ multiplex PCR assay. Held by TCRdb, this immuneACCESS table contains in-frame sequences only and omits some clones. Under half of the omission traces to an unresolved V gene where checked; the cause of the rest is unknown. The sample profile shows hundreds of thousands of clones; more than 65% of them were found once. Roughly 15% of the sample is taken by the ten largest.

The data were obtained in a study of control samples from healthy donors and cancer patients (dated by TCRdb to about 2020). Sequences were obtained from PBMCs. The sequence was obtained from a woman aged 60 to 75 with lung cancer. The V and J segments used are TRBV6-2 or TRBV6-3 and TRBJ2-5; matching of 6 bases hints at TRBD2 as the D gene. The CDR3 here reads CASSSEGPPQYF. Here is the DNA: TGTGCCAGCAGTTCGGAGGGCCCTCCCCAGTACTTC.